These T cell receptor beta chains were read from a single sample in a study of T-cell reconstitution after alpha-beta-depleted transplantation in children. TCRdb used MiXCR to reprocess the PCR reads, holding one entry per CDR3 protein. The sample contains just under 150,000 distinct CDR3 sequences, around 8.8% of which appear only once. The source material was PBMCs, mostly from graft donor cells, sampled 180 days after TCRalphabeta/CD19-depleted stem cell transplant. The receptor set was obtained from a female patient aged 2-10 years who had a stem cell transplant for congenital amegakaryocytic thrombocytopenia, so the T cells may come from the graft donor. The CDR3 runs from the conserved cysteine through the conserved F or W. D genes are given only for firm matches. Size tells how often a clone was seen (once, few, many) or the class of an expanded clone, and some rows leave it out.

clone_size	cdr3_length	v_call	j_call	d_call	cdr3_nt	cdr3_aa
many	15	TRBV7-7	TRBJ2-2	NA	TGTGCCAGCAGCTCTTCCCCAGGGTCCACCGGGGAGCTGTTTTTT	CASSSSPGSTGELFF
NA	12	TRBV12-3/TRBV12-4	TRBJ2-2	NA	NA	CASSFGAGELFF
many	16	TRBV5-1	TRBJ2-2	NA	TGCGCCAGCAGCTTAGGACAGATCCCGAACACCGGGGAGCTGTTTTTT	CASSLGQIPNTGELFF
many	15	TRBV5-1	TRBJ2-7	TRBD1	TGCGCCAGCAGCTTGGCCGCTTGGGGGACAGGCGAGCAGTACTTC	CASSLAAWGTGEQYF
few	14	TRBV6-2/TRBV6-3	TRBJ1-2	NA	TGTGCCAGCAGTTATAGTAGGAGGGCCCATGGCTACACCTTC	CASSYSRRAHGYTF
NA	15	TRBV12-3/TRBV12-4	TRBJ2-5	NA	TGTGCCAGCAGTTCCACCACAGGGTCCCAAGAGACCCAGTACTTC	CASSSTTGSQETQYF
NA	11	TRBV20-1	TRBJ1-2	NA	TGCAGTGCTAGAGGGGGCTATGGCTACACCTTC	CSARGGYGYTF
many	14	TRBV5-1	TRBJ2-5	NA	TGCGCCAGCAGCCTCCGACCCCTTCAAGAGACCCAGTACTTC	CASSLRPLQETQYF
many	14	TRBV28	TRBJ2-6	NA	TGTGCCAGCAGTTTTGGGTGGGGCGCCAACGTCCTGACTTTC	CASSFGWGANVLTF
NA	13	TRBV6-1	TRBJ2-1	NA	TGTGCCAGCAGGAGAAGAACCTACAATGAGCAGTTCTTC	CASRRRTYNEQFF
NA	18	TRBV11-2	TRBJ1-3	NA	TGTGCCAGCAGCAAACCCTGGGGAGCTTTAAGCTCTGGAAACACCATATATTTT	CASSKPWGALSSGNTIYF
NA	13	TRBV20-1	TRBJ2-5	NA	TGCAGTGCTAGGAGAGGTGGGCAAGAGACCCAGTACTTC	CSARRGGQETQYF
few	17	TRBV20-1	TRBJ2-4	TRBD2	TGCAGCCTTACCCCAATTGCGCGGGAGATGTCCAAAAACATTCAGTACTTC	CSLTPIAREMSKNIQYF
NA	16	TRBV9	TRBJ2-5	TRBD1	TGTGCCAGCAGCGTGGGACCGGGACAGAAAAAAGAGACCCAGTACTTC	CASSVGPGQKKETQYF
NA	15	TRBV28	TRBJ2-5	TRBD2	TGTGCCAGCCGTCCTGGACTAGCGGGATGGGGGACCCAGTACTTC	CASRPGLAGWGTQYF
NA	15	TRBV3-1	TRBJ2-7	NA	TGTGCCAGCGCACGGAAGGGACCTACCTCCTACGAGCAGTACTTC	CASARKGPTSYEQYF